This T cell receptor (beta chain) was obtained from a study of T-cell reconstitution after alpha-beta-depleted transplantation in children. Study results and limitations: Newly produced T cells mostly provided counts and TCRbeta diversity after one year, as hyperexpanded clones declined. Surviving thymic progenitors and recipient T cells were the source of high TCRbeta diversity at day 60 in some patients. Expanded clones from the graft, numbering several hundred, reportedly supplied alpha-beta T cells about two months after transplant.

This clonotype appeared a few times. Its antigen is currently unknown. The CDR3 contains 13 residues. CDR1 MNHEY and CDR2 SVGEGT come from the germline V gene. J was trimmed by 14 bases and V by 6 bases; bases with no gene match: 6. A library of TCRbeta sequences, prepared with unique molecular identifiers, was generated. MiXCR, run by TCRdb on the PCR reads, gives a single entry per CDR3 protein. Here the sample spans approximately 980,000 distinct CDR3 sequences, about 29% being singletons. V usage is TRBV6-2 or TRBV6-3 and J usage is TRBJ1-6; 11 bases are a match to TRBD1. The material sequenced was PBMCs, mostly from graft donor cells, taken 360 days after TCRalphabeta/CD19-depleted stem cell transplant. The sequence came from a boy younger than two who had a stem cell transplant for SCID, so the T cells may come from the graft donor. The CDR3: CASSGTGGSTLHF. The CDR3 region has the DNA TGTGCCAGCAGCGGGACAGGGGGGTCTACCCTCCACTTT.